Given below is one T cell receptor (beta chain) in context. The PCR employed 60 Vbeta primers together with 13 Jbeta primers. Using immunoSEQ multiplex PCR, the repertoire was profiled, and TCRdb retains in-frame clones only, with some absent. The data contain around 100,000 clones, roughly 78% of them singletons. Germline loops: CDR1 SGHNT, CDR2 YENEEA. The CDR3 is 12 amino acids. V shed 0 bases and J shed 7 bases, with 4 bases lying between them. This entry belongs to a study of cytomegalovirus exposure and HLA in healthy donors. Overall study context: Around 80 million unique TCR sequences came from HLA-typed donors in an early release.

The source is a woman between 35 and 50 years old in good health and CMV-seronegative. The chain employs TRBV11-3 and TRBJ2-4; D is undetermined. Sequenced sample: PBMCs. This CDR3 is CASSLDGNIQYF. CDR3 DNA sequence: TGTGCCAGCAGCTTAGACGGGAACATTCAGTACTTC.